These T cell receptor beta chains were read from a single sample in a study of cytomegalovirus exposure and HLA in healthy donors. Clones were sequenced by immunoSEQ multiplex PCR, and TCRdb holds only the in-frame ones, with some missing. The sample records nearly 110,000 clones, around 80% being singletons. Input material: PBMCs. The receptors were gathered from a woman aged 45-65 years in good health and CMV-seropositive. Both conserved end residues are part of each CDR3. The order of the fields is CDR3 DNA, CDR3 protein, J gene, clone size, V gene, D gene. A D gene is named only where the DNA matches it firmly. Clone size is not always given. Where it is, it says once, few, many or a class for expanded clones.

CDR3 DNA: TGCAGCGTGCTGACATGGGGCGGCACAGATACGCAGTATTTT; CDR3 protein: CSVLTWGGTDTQYF; J gene: TRBJ2-3; clone size: NA; V gene: TRBV29-1; D gene: NA
CDR3 DNA: TGTGCCTGGACCAGGGGGAACTATGGCTACACCTTC; CDR3 protein: CAWTRGNYGYTF; J gene: TRBJ1-2; clone size: NA; V gene: TRBV30; D gene: TRBD1
CDR3 DNA: TGTGCCAGCAGCGTAGCCCCCGGGACTAGCCATCCCCGTTACAATGAGCAGTTCTTC; CDR3 protein: CASSVAPGTSHPRYNEQFF; J gene: TRBJ2-1; clone size: NA; V gene: TRBV9; D gene: TRBD2
CDR3 DNA: TGTGCCAGTAGTATAGACGGGACTGGGGCCAACGTCCTGACTTTC; CDR3 protein: CASSIDGTGANVLTF; J gene: TRBJ2-6; clone size: NA; V gene: TRBV19; D gene: NA
CDR3 DNA: TGTGCCAGCAGCCCGGGACTAGCCAGGACCGGGGAGCTGTTTTTT; CDR3 protein: CASSPGLARTGELFF; J gene: TRBJ2-2; clone size: NA; V gene: TRBV7-8; D gene: TRBD2
CDR3 DNA: TGTGCCAGCAGTTACTTGGGGGGTAGCAATCAGCCCCAGCATTTT; CDR3 protein: CASSYLGGSNQPQHF; J gene: TRBJ1-5; clone size: NA; V gene: TRBV6-6; D gene: NA
CDR3 DNA: TGTGCCAGCAGTTCGGACAGGGAGGATGAAAAACTGTTTTTT; CDR3 protein: CASSSDREDEKLFF; J gene: TRBJ1-4; clone size: NA; V gene: TRBV28; D gene: TRBD1
CDR3 DNA: TGCGCCAGCAGCTTTACCGGGACATACACTGAAGCTTTCTTT; CDR3 protein: CASSFTGTYTEAFF; J gene: TRBJ1-1; clone size: NA; V gene: TRBV5-1; D gene: NA
CDR3 DNA: TGTGCCAGCAGTCCCCGGCGGGGAACGGACACTGAAGCTTTCTTT; CDR3 protein: CASSPRRGTDTEAFF; J gene: TRBJ1-1; clone size: few; V gene: TRBV6-6; D gene: NA
CDR3 DNA: TGTGCCAGCAGCTTAGGCAGATCCTACGAGCAGTACTTC; CDR3 protein: CASSLGRSYEQYF; J gene: TRBJ2-7; clone size: NA; V gene: TRBV7-2; D gene: NA
CDR3 DNA: TGTGCCAGTAGCCGGGTCCCCCGAACTAATGAAAAACTGTTTTTT; CDR3 protein: CASSRVPRTNEKLFF; J gene: TRBJ1-4; clone size: NA; V gene: TRBV19; D gene: NA
CDR3 DNA: TGTGCCAGCAGTGGAGCGGGGCTTGGAGAGACCCAGTACTTC; CDR3 protein: CASSGAGLGETQYF; J gene: TRBJ2-5; clone size: NA; V gene: TRBV2; D gene: TRBD2
CDR3 DNA: TGTGCCAGCAGTCCTCAACAGGGGCCGGGTTTAAAAGCTTTCTTT; CDR3 protein: CASSPQQGPGLKAFF; J gene: TRBJ1-1; clone size: NA; V gene: TRBV6-6; D gene: TRBD1
CDR3 DNA: TGTGCCAGCCTCAACACAGGGCCGAGCAATCAGCCCCAGCATTTT; CDR3 protein: CASLNTGPSNQPQHF; J gene: TRBJ1-5; clone size: NA; V gene: TRBV28; D gene: NA
CDR3 DNA: TGTGCCAGCAGCCGGGACAGGGTGGTGAATGAGCAGTTCTTC; CDR3 protein: CASSRDRVVNEQFF; J gene: TRBJ2-1; clone size: NA; V gene: TRBV5-4; D gene: TRBD1
CDR3 DNA: TGTGCCAGCAGACAAGGGACAGGGGGTAATGAAAAACTGTTTTTT; CDR3 protein: CASRQGTGGNEKLFF; J gene: TRBJ1-4; clone size: NA; V gene: TRBV28; D gene: TRBD1
CDR3 DNA: TGTGCCAGCAGTTTATTCTTTGGTGTAGCGGGGCATCGAGATACGCAGTATTTT; CDR3 protein: CASSLFFGVAGHRDTQYF; J gene: TRBJ2-3; clone size: NA; V gene: TRBV28; D gene: TRBD2
CDR3 DNA: TGCGCCAGCAGCTCCGGACTAGCGGGGGGTACCCCTAGCACAGATACGCAGTATTTT; CDR3 protein: CASSSGLAGGTPSTDTQYF; J gene: TRBJ2-3; clone size: NA; V gene: TRBV5-1; D gene: TRBD2
CDR3 DNA: TGTGCCAGCAGCTCAGCCAGGGACTATGGCTACACCTTC; CDR3 protein: CASSSARDYGYTF; J gene: TRBJ1-2; clone size: NA; V gene: TRBV7-2; D gene: NA
CDR3 DNA: TGTGCCAGCAGCTTACGACAGGGGGCCCCCGGGTACTTC; CDR3 protein: CASSLRQGAPGYF; J gene: TRBJ2-7; clone size: NA; V gene: TRBV7-2; D gene: TRBD1
CDR3 DNA: TGCGCCAGCAGCCACCCATGGACAGCGAACACCGGGGAGCTGTTTTTT; CDR3 protein: CASSHPWTANTGELFF; J gene: TRBJ2-2; clone size: NA; V gene: TRBV4-1; D gene: NA
CDR3 DNA: TGTGCCAGCAGCTTAATTATAGATGCTTTCTTT; CDR3 protein: CASSLIIDAFF; J gene: TRBJ1-1; clone size: NA; V gene: TRBV7-2; D gene: NA
CDR3 DNA: TGTGCCAGCTTGGCGGGACTCGGCAATCAGCCCCAGCATTTT; CDR3 protein: CASLAGLGNQPQHF; J gene: TRBJ1-5; clone size: NA; V gene: TRBV6-6; D gene: NA
CDR3 DNA: TGTGCCAGTAGTATAGGACAGGGGGGGTACACTGAAGCTTTCTTT; CDR3 protein: CASSIGQGGYTEAFF; J gene: TRBJ1-1; clone size: few; V gene: TRBV19; D gene: TRBD1
CDR3 DNA: TGTGCCAGCAGTGAAGTTTCCTCCTATGGCTACACCTTC; CDR3 protein: CASSEVSSYGYTF; J gene: TRBJ1-2; clone size: NA; V gene: TRBV6-1; D gene: NA
CDR3 DNA: TGCGCCAGCAGCTTGGCAACAGGGGTATCCTACGAGCAGTACTTC; CDR3 protein: CASSLATGVSYEQYF; J gene: TRBJ2-7; clone size: NA; V gene: TRBV5-1; D gene: TRBD1
CDR3 DNA: TGTGCCAGCAGCCCCGGGACAGTGAACACTGAAGCTTTCTTT; CDR3 protein: CASSPGTVNTEAFF; J gene: TRBJ1-1; clone size: NA; V gene: TRBV6-5; D gene: TRBD1
CDR3 DNA: TGTGCCAGCAGCCTCGGGACTAGCGGGGGGAACGCCTACGAGCAGTACTTC; CDR3 protein: CASSLGTSGGNAYEQYF; J gene: TRBJ2-7; clone size: NA; V gene: TRBV7-2; D gene: TRBD2
CDR3 DNA: TGTGCCAGCAGCGCGGACAGGGTTGGTCAGCCCCAGCATTTT; CDR3 protein: CASSADRVGQPQHF; J gene: TRBJ1-5; clone size: NA; V gene: TRBV7-2; D gene: TRBD1
CDR3 DNA: TGTGCCAGCAGCCCGTTATCCCGGACAGGGCCGAACACTGAAGCTTTCTTT; CDR3 protein: CASSPLSRTGPNTEAFF; J gene: TRBJ1-1; clone size: NA; V gene: TRBV27; D gene: TRBD1
CDR3 DNA: TGTGCCAGCACCCCCGGGGGGGCCATCTACGAGCAGTACTTC; CDR3 protein: CASTPGGAIYEQYF; J gene: TRBJ2-7; clone size: few; V gene: TRBV28; D gene: TRBD2
CDR3 DNA: TGTGCCAGCAGCGTAGCAAGGACAGGGGGCGGCGAGCAGTTCTTC; CDR3 protein: CASSVARTGGGEQFF; J gene: TRBJ2-1; clone size: NA; V gene: TRBV9; D gene: TRBD1
CDR3 DNA: TGTGCCAGCAGTGAGGGGACAGGCAATCAGCCCCAGCATTTT; CDR3 protein: CASSEGTGNQPQHF; J gene: TRBJ1-5; clone size: NA; V gene: TRBV6-1; D gene: TRBD1
CDR3 DNA: TGTGCCAGCAGGGGAGGGTCGTCCTACGAGCAGTACTTC; CDR3 protein: CASRGGSSYEQYF; J gene: TRBJ2-7; clone size: large; V gene: TRBV6-1; D gene: TRBD2
CDR3 DNA: TGTGCCAGCAGGATCGGACAGGGGGAAAAGCTGTTTTTT; CDR3 protein: CASRIGQGEKLFF; J gene: TRBJ2-2; clone size: NA; V gene: TRBV13; D gene: TRBD1
CDR3 DNA: TGTGCCAGCAGTCCCCTGGGGCACACAGGGGTCCCTGGGAAACTGTTTTTT; CDR3 protein: CASSPLGHTGVPGKLFF; J gene: TRBJ1-4; clone size: medium-sized; V gene: TRBV27; D gene: TRBD1
CDR3 DNA: TGTGCCAGCAGCTTGGACAGGTCAGACTACGAGCAGTACTTC; CDR3 protein: CASSLDRSDYEQYF; J gene: TRBJ2-7; clone size: NA; V gene: TRBV5-4; D gene: NA
CDR3 DNA: TGTGCCAGCAGCGTAGGGGCGGGGGCTATGCACGAGCAGTACTTC; CDR3 protein: CASSVGAGAMHEQYF; J gene: TRBJ2-7; clone size: once; V gene: TRBV9; D gene: NA
CDR3 DNA: TGTGCCAGCAGTTGGAGCCGTGGCGAGCAGTACTTC; CDR3 protein: CASSWSRGEQYF; J gene: TRBJ2-7; clone size: NA; V gene: TRBV28; D gene: NA
CDR3 DNA: TGTGCCAGTACCAACCCTGGGGGGGGGTATCAGCCCCAGCATTTT; CDR3 protein: CASTNPGGGYQPQHF; J gene: TRBJ1-5; clone size: once; V gene: TRBV19; D gene: NA
CDR3 DNA: TGCGCCAGCAGCACAGGACAGGGGAGCTATGGCTACACCTTC; CDR3 protein: CASSTGQGSYGYTF; J gene: TRBJ1-2; clone size: NA; V gene: TRBV5-1; D gene: TRBD1
CDR3 DNA: TGTGCCAGCAGCTTAAATAGTAGGGGGTACCAAGAGACCCAGTACTTC; CDR3 protein: CASSLNSRGYQETQYF; J gene: TRBJ2-5; clone size: NA; V gene: TRBV7-3; D gene: NA
CDR3 DNA: TGTGCCAGCAGAGTACTAGCGGGGGGAGTAGATACGCAGTATTTT; CDR3 protein: CASRVLAGGVDTQYF; J gene: TRBJ2-3; clone size: NA; V gene: TRBV27; D gene: TRBD2
CDR3 DNA: TGTGCCAGCAGCTTGGCCCTCGGAGCGGGGGTAAGCTACGAGCAGTACTTC; CDR3 protein: CASSLALGAGVSYEQYF; J gene: TRBJ2-7; clone size: NA; V gene: TRBV5-4; D gene: TRBD2
CDR3 DNA: TGTGCCAGCATTGGGGGGTACAATGAGCAGTTCTTC; CDR3 protein: CASIGGYNEQFF; J gene: TRBJ2-1; clone size: NA; V gene: TRBV7-2; D gene: NA
CDR3 DNA: TGTGCCATCAGTGGCGACAGCGCTAGGCTTTCACCCCTCCACTTT; CDR3 protein: CAISGDSARLSPLHF; J gene: TRBJ1-6; clone size: few; V gene: TRBV10-3; D gene: NA
CDR3 DNA: TGTGCCAGCAACCCCCCGGGACAGGGGTACAATGAGCAGTTCTTC; CDR3 protein: CASNPPGQGYNEQFF; J gene: TRBJ2-1; clone size: NA; V gene: TRBV28; D gene: TRBD1
CDR3 DNA: TGTGCCAGCAGGCTCGGGGGGGGAAATCAGCCCCAGCATTTT; CDR3 protein: CASRLGGGNQPQHF; J gene: TRBJ1-5; clone size: NA; V gene: TRBV28; D gene: NA
CDR3 DNA: TGCAGCGTGACAGGGGCCCAAGAGACCCAGTACTTC; CDR3 protein: CSVTGAQETQYF; J gene: TRBJ2-5; clone size: NA; V gene: TRBV29-1; D gene: TRBD1
CDR3 DNA: TGTGCCAGCAGCCCCCCGTATTCTGGAAACACCATATATTTT; CDR3 protein: CASSPPYSGNTIYF; J gene: TRBJ1-3; clone size: NA; V gene: TRBV28; D gene: NA
CDR3 DNA: TGTGCCAGCAGTTACCCGGGACAGGGGTCGCCCTACGAGCAGTACTTC; CDR3 protein: CASSYPGQGSPYEQYF; J gene: TRBJ2-7; clone size: NA; V gene: TRBV6-5; D gene: TRBD1
CDR3 DNA: TGTGCCAGTAGTATCTGGGGCGGAGCGAACACCGGGGAGCTGTTTTTT; CDR3 protein: CASSIWGGANTGELFF; J gene: TRBJ2-2; clone size: NA; V gene: TRBV19; D gene: NA
CDR3 DNA: TGTGCCAGCAGCCGTTTCCGGACAGGTGGGTCCTACAATGAGCAGTTCTTC; CDR3 protein: CASSRFRTGGSYNEQFF; J gene: TRBJ2-1; clone size: NA; V gene: TRBV13; D gene: TRBD1